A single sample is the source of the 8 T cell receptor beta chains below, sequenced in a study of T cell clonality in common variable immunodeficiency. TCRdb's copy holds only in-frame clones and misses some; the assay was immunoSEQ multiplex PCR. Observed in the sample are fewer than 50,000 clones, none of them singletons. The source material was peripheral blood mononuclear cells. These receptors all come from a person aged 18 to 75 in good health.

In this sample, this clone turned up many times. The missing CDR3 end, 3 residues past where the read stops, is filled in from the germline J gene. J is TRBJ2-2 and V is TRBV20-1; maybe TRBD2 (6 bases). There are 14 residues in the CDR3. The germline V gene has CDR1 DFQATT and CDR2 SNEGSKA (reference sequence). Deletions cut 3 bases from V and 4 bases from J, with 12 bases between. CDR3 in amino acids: CSASRVGGTGELFF. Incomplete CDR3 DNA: TGCAGTGCTAGTAGGGTGGGGGGCACCGGGGAG.

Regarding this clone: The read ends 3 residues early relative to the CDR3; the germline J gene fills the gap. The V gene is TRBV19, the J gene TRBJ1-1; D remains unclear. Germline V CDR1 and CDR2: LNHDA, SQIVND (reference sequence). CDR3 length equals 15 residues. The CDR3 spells CASSISRANSPEAFF. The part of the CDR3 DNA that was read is TGTGCCAGTAGTATATCGCGGGCAAACTCGCCGGAA. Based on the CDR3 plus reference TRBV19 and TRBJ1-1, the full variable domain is DGGITQSPKYLFRKEGQNVTLSCEQNLNHDAMYWYRQDPGQGLRLIYYSQIVNDFQKGDIAEGYSVSREKKESFPLTVTSAQKNPTAFYLCASSISRANSPEAFFGQGTRLTVV.

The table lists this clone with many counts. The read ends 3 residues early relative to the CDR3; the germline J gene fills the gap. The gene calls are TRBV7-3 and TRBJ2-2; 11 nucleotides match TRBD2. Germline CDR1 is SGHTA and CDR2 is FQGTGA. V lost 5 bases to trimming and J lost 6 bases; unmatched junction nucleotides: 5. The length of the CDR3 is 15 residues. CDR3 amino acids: CASSAQLAGAGELFF. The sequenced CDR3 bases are TGTGCCAGCAGCGCCCAACTAGCGGGAGCCGGGGAG.

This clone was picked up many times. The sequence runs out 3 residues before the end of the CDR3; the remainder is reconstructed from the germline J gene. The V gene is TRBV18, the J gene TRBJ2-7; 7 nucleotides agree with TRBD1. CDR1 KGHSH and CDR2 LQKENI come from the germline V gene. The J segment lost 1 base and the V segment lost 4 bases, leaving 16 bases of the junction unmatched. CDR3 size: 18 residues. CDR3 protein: CASSRLPPGQPVSYEQYF. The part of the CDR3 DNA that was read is TGTGCCAGCTCACGACTGCCTCCGGGACAGCCTGTATCCTACGAG.

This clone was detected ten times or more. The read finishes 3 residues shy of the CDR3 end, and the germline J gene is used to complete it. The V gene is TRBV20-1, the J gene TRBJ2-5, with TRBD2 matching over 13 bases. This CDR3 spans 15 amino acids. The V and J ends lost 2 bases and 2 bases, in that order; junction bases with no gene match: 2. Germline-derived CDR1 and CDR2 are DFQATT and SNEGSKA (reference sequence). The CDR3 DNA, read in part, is TGCAGTGCTAGACCGGGACTAGCGGGACAAGAGACC. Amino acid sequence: CSARPGLAGQET. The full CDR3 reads CSARPGLAGQETQYF.

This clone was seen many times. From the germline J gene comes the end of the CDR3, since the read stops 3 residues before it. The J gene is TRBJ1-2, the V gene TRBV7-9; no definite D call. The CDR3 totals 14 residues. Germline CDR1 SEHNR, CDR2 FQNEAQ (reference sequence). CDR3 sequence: CASSLGFAQEGYTF. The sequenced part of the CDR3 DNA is TGTGCCAGCAGCTTAGGGTTCGCCCAGGAGGGC. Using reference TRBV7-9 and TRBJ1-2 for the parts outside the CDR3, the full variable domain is DTGVSQNPRHKITKRGQNVTFRCDPISEHNRLYWYRQTLGQGPEFLTYFQNEAQLEKSRLLSDRFSAERPKGSFSTLEIQRTEQGDSAMYLCASSLGFAQEGYTFGSGTRLTVV.

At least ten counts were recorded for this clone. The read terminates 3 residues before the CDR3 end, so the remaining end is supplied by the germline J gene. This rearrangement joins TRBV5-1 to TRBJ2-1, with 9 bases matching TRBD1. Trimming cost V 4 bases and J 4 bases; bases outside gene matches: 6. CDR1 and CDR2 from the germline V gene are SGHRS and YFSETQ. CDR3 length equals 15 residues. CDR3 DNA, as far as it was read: TGCGCCAGCAGCCGGACAGGGGATCCATACAATGAG. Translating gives CASSRTGDPYNE. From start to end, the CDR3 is CASSRTGDPYNEQFF. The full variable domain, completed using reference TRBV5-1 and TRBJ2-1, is KAGVTQTPRYLIKTRGQQVTLSCSPISGHRSVSWYQQTPGQGLQFLFEYFSETQRNKGNFPGRFSGRQFSNSRSEMNVSTLELGDSALYLCASSRTGDPYNEQFFGPGTRLTVL.

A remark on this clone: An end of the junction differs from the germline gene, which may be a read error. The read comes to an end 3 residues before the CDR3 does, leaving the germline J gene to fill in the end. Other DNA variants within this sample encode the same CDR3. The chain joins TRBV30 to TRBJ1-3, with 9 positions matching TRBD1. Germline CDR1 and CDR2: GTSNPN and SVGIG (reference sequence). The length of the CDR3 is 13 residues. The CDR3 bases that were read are TGTGCCTGGAGTGACGGACAGGGGAACACA. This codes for CAWSDGQGNT. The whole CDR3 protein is CAWSDGQGNTIYF. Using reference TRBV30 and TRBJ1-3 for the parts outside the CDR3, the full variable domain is SQTIHQWPATLVQPVGSPLSLECTVEGTSNPNLYWYRQAAGRGLQLLFYSVGIGQISSEVPQNLSASRPQDRQFILSSKKLLLSDSGFYLCAWSDGQGNTIYFGEGSWLTVV.